This TCR beta chain appears in the sequencing data of a study of response to subunit inactivated influenza vaccine. MiXCR, run by TCRdb on the RT-PCR reads, gives a single entry per CDR3 protein. Of fewer than 200,000 distinct CDR3 sequences in the sample, about 9% are singletons; the top ten hold 11%. Trimming took off 0 bases at V and 0 bases at J, with 11 bases between the two ends. Looked up from germline, CDR1 is SGHRS and CDR2 is YFSETQ. The CDR3 is 16 residues long. This clonotype has only a few counts. The source is a man aged 50 to 60 who received an inactivated influenza vaccine. The sequencing used non-naive T cells sorted from PBMCs, collected on the day of vaccination. V usage is TRBV5-1 and J usage is TRBJ2-3, with unresolved D. The CDR3, as DNA: TGCGCCAGCAGCTTGGAAGTACTACGTAGCACAGATACGCAGTATTTT. This translates into CASSLEVLRSTDTQYF.